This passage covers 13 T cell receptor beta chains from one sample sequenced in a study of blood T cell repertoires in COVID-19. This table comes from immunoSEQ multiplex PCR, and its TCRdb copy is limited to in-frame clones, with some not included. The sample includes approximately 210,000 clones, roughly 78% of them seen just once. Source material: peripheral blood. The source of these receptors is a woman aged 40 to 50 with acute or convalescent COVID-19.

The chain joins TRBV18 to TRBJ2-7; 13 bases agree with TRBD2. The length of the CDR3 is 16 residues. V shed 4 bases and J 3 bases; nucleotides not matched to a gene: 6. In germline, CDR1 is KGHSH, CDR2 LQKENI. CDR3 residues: CASSQGLAGANYEQYF. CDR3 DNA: TGTGCCAGCTCACAAGGACTAGCGGGGGCCAACTACGAGCAGTACTTC.

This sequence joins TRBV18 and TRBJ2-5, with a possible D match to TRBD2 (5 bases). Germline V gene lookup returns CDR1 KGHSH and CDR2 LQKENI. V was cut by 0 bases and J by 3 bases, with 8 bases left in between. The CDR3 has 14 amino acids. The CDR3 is CASSPPTTEETQYF. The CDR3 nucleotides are TGTGCCAGCTCACCACCGACTACGGAAGAGACCCAGTACTTC.

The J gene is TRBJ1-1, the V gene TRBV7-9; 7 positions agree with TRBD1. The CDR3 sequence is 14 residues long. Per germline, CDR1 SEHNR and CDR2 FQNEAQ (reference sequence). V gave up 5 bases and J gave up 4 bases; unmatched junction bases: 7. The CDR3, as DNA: TGTGCCAGCAGCGCGACGACAGGGCTCACTGAAGCTTTCTTT. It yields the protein CASSATTGLTEAFF.

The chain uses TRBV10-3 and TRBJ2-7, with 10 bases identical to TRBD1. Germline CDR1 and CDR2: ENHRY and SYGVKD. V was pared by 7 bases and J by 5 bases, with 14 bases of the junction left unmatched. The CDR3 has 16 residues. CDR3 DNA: TGTGCCATCAACCAAGGACAGGGGGTGGATTTGGACGAGCAGTACTTC. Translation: CAINQGQGVDLDEQYF.

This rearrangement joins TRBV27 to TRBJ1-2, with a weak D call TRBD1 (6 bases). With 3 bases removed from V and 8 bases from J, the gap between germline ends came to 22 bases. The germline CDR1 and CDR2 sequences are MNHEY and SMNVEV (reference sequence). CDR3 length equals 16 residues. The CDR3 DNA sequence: TGTGCCAGCAGTTTGCTCGCTACAGGGTTCCCTGAAGGCTACACCTTC. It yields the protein CASSLLATGFPEGYTF.

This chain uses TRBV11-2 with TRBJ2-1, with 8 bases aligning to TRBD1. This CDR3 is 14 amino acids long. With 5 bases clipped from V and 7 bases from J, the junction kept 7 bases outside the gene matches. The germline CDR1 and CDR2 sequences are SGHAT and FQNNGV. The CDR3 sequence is CASSTDRVLNEQFF. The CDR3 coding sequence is TGTGCCAGCAGCACGGACAGGGTGCTTAATGAGCAGTTCTTC. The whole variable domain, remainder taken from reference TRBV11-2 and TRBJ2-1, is EAGVAQSPRYKIIEKRQSVAFWCNPISGHATLYWYQQILGQGPKLLIQFQNNGVVDDSQLPKDRFSAERLKGVDSTLKIQPAKLEDSAVYLCASSTDRVLNEQFFGPGTRLTVL.

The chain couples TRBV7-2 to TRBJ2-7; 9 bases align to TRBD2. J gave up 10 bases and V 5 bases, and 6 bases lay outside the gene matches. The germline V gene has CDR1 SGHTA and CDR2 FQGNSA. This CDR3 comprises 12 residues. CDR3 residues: CASSVSGGRQYF. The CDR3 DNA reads TGTGCCAGCAGCGTTAGCGGGGGCCGACAGTACTTC.

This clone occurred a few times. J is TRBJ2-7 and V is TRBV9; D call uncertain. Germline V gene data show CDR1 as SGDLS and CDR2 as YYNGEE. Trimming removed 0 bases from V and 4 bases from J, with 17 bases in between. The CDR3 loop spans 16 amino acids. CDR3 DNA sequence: TGTGCCAGCAGCGTAGGAGAGGAGCTTCTCCCTTACGAGCAGTACTTC. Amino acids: CASSVGEELLPYEQYF.

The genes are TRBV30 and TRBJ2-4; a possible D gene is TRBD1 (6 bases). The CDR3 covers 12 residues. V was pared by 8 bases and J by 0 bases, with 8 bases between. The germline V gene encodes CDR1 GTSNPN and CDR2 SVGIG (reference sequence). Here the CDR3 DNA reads TGTGCCCTAGGGGGAGCCAAAAACATTCAGTACTTC. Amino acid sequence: CALGGAKNIQYF.

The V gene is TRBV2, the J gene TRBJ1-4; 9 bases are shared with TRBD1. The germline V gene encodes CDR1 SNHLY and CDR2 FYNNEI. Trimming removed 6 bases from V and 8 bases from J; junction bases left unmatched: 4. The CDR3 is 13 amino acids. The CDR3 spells CASRGQGVEKLFF. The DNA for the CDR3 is TGTGCCAGCAGGGGACAGGGAGTCGAAAAACTGTTTTTT.

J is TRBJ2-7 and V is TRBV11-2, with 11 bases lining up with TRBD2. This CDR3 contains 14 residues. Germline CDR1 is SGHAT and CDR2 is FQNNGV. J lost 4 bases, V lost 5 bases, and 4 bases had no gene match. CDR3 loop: CASSHGTSGYEQYF. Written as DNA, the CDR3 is TGTGCCAGCAGCCACGGGACTAGCGGTTACGAGCAGTACTTC.

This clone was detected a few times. CDR3 nucleotides: TGCAGCGTTCGGGCAGGGGATTTTTACGAGCAGTACTTC. Amino acids: CSVRAGDFYEQYF. This chain uses TRBV29-1 with TRBJ2-7; perhaps TRBD1 as D (6 bases). The CDR3 is 13 amino acids. Trimming cost V 5 bases and J 4 bases, with 15 bases left between them. The germline gives CDR1 SQVTM, CDR2 ANQGSEA.

CDR3: CASSSRGGGLNTEAFF. The CDR3 nucleotides are TGTGCCAGCAGCTCTCGAGGGGGCGGGCTCAACACTGAAGCTTTCTTT. The V and J genes are TRBV5-5 and TRBJ1-1; 7 bases agree with TRBD1. Trimming removed 3 bases from V and 2 bases from J; junction bases left unmatched: 10. The CDR3 is 16 residues long. Germline loops: CDR1 SGHKS, CDR2 YYEKEE (reference sequence).